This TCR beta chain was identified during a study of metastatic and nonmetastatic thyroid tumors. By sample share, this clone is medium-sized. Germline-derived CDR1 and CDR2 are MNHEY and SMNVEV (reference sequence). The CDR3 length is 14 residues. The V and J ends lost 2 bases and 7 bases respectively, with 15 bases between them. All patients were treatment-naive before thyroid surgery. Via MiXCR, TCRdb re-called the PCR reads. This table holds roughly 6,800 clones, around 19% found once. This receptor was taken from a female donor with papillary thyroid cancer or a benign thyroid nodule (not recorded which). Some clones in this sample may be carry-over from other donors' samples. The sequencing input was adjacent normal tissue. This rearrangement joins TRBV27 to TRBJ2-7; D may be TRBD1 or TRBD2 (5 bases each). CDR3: CASSLTREYWEQYF. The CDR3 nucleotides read TGTGCCAGCAGTTTAACCAGGGAGTATTGGGAGCAGTACTTC.